These 21 T cell receptor beta chains originate from one sample sequenced in a study of Ad26.COV2.S vaccination and SARS-CoV-2 variants. Specified treatment: roughly 19 received Ad26.COV2.S at low or high dose, single or two shots; roughly 5 received placebo; per-sample allocation not given. Samples were taken on day 63 after the first vaccine or placebo injection. The repertoire was sequenced with immunoSEQ multiplex PCR; TCRdb's copy has only in-frame clones and lacks some. The table has some 340,000 clones, around four fifths seen once. The starting material was peripheral blood, obtained in a trial of Ad26.COV2.S vaccine versus placebo. Receptors were obtained from a person between 18 and 65 years old who received the Ad26.COV2.S COVID-19 vaccine or a placebo.

The genes are TRBV5-6 and TRBJ2-3; D ambiguous. The CDR3 loop spans 11 amino acids. Germline V CDR1 and CDR2: SGHDT, YYEEEE. V was trimmed by 6 bases and J by 6 bases, leaving 8 bases between them. The CDR3 DNA follows: TGTGCCAGCACCGGGTCGGATACGCAGTATTTT. This encodes CASTGSDTQYF.

The V call is TRBV5-3, the J call TRBJ1-4; 7 nucleotides agree with TRBD1. TRBV5-3 has ORF status, its function being uncertain. V lost 4 bases, J lost 8 bases, and 8 bases stayed unmatched. CDR3 length equals 14 residues. CDR3 amino acids: CARSLQGNREKLFF. DNA for the CDR3: TGTGCCAGAAGCCTACAGGGGAATCGGGAAAAACTGTTTTTT.

The chain combines TRBV5-6 with TRBJ2-2, with 10 bases matching TRBD2. Trimming cost V 4 bases and J 2 bases; bases outside gene matches: 8. Germline CDR1 is SGHDT and CDR2 is YYEEEE. The CDR3 contains 17 residues. The CDR3 DNA reads TGTGCCAGCAGCCTTTTGCTAGCGGGGGACAACACCGGGGAGCTGTTTTTT. It specifies CASSLLLAGDNTGELFF.

The chain uses TRBV27 and TRBJ1-4; the match to TRBD1 covers 9 bases. Germline-derived CDR1 and CDR2 are MNHEY and SMNVEV (reference sequence). Trimming removed 4 bases from V and 6 bases from J; junction bases left unmatched: 6. This CDR3 is built from 15 residues. CDR3 sequence reads: CASSSGQGQYEKLFF. The CDR3 DNA follows: TGTGCCAGCAGTTCCGGACAGGGGCAATATGAAAAACTGTTTTTT.

This clone appeared once. Other DNA sequences within the sample encode an identical CDR3. The rearrangement uses TRBV27 and TRBJ2-3; a weak D match, TRBD2 (5 bases). Trimming cost V 0 bases and J 0 bases, with 7 bases left between them. Germline V CDR1 and CDR2: MNHEY, SMNVEV (reference sequence). The CDR3 sequence is 15 residues long. Written as DNA, the CDR3 is TGTGCCAGCAGTTTATCTACGGGGAGCACAGATACGCAGTATTTT. Residues: CASSLSTGSTDTQYF.

V gene TRBV9 combines with J gene TRBJ1-1, with 11 bases matching TRBD1. Germline-derived CDR1 and CDR2 are SGDLS and YYNGEE. The CDR3 contains 16 residues. Losses at the gene ends were 4 bases for V and 7 bases for J; bases not matched to a gene: 12. CDR3 nucleotides: TGTGCCAGCAGCCCGCGGGTAGGGACAGGGGGAATTGAAGCTTTCTTT. It specifies CASSPRVGTGGIEAFF.

This chain uses TRBV7-8 with TRBJ1-5; D is undetermined. The V end lost 1 base, the J end lost 1 base, and 17 bases lay between the germline ends. The V gene's germline CDR1 is SGHVS and CDR2 FQNEAQ. This CDR3 is 18 amino acids long. The CDR3 reads CASSLETLRLLSNQPQHF. The CDR3 nucleotides read TGTGCCAGCAGCTTAGAAACATTGCGGCTTTTAAGCAATCAGCCCCAGCATTTT.

This chain links TRBV29-1 with TRBJ2-3; D perhaps matches TRBD2 (6 bases). Trimming left V 7 bases short and J 8 bases short, with 22 bases between. Germline-derived CDR1 and CDR2 are SQVTM and ANQGSEA. The CDR3 is 14 amino acids. Here the CDR3 DNA reads TGCAGCGCCGAGGGCGTCAGGGTGGGGGGTACGCAGTATTTT. It translates to CSAEGVRVGGTQYF.

V is TRBV19 and J is TRBJ2-5; no reliable D call. Trimming took off 3 bases at V and 2 bases at J, with 7 bases between the two ends. The CDR3 sequence is 13 residues long. Germline values: CDR1 LNHDA, CDR2 SQIVND (reference sequence). The CDR3: CASSISMQETQYF. The DNA of the CDR3 is TGTGCCAGTAGTATCAGCATGCAAGAGACCCAGTACTTC.

This clone occurred a few times. This chain connects TRBV9 to TRBJ2-7; the D gene is possibly TRBD1 (5 bases). V lost 0 bases and J 6 bases, leaving 10 bases between the germline ends. The germline gives CDR1 SGDLS, CDR2 YYNGEE. The CDR3 has 13 amino acids. CDR3 sequence (DNA): TGTGCCAGCAGCGTAGAAACAGGAAGCGAGCAGTACTTC. It yields the protein CASSVETGSEQYF.

This chain connects TRBV9 to TRBJ2-3; D is ambiguous. Germline V lookup: CDR1 SGDLS, CDR2 YYNGEE. The CDR3 sequence is 16 residues long. V lost 0 bases and J lost 1, with 12 bases in between. CDR3: CASSVVGSPGTDTQYF. Written as DNA, the CDR3 is TGTGCCAGCAGCGTAGTGGGCTCCCCGGGCACAGATACGCAGTATTTT.

This chain connects TRBV9 to TRBJ2-5; unclear D gene. Germline-derived CDR1 and CDR2 are SGDLS and YYNGEE. CDR3 length equals 15 residues. The V end was cut by 0 bases, the J end by 5 bases, with 14 bases between. The CDR3 spells CASSVGNGRLETQYF. The CDR3 DNA sequence: TGTGCCAGCAGCGTAGGTAACGGCCGGTTGGAGACCCAGTACTTC.

This chain links TRBV10-3 with TRBJ1-2, with 8 nucleotides matching TRBD1. The CDR3 consists of 15 residues. The junction had 4 bases not matched to a gene; V was cut back by 2 bases and J by 2 bases. Germline V gene lookup returns CDR1 ENHRY and CDR2 SYGVKD. The CDR3 coding sequence is TGTGCCATCAGTGAGGACAGGGGCGGCAACTATGGCTACACCTTC. It codes for CAISEDRGGNYGYTF.

This clone has at least ten counts. The chain combines TRBV2 with TRBJ2-7; D is unresolved. CDR1 SNHLY and CDR2 FYNNEI come from the germline V gene. The ends were cut back, 4 bases at V and 1 base at J, with 8 bases in the middle. CDR3 length equals 13 residues. The CDR3 DNA reads TGTGCCAGCAGTGGGACCAGTTCCTACGAGCAGTACTTC. Protein: CASSGTSSYEQYF.

The chain is built from TRBV7-9 and TRBJ1-1; 7 positions agree with TRBD1. This CDR3 region has 15 residues. The V gene end was trimmed by 1 base and the J gene end by 1 base; junction bases not matched to a gene: 3. In germline, CDR1 is SEHNR, CDR2 FQNEAQ (reference sequence). CDR3 sequence reads: CASSLGDRRNTEAFF. The CDR3 bases are TGTGCCAGCAGCTTAGGGGACAGAAGGAACACTGAAGCTTTCTTT.

The rearrangement links TRBV6-6 to TRBJ1-4; D perhaps matches TRBD1 (5 bases). The germline CDR1 and CDR2 sequences are MNHNY and SVGAGI (reference sequence). V was pared by 8 bases and J by 4 bases, with 20 bases between. This CDR3 has 16 residues. The CDR3, as DNA: TGTGCCAGCCGGGGAGGGGCGCTCCTGTTTAATGAAAAACTGTTTTTT. It yields the protein CASRGGALLFNEKLFF.

J is TRBJ2-7 and V is TRBV18; D gene unclear. CDR1 is KGHSH and CDR2 is LQKENI in the germline V gene. With 3 bases removed from V and 2 bases from J, the gap between germline ends came to 17 bases. The CDR3 runs 16 residues. The CDR3 spells CASSPPMLVRAYEQYF. CDR3 coding DNA: TGTGCCAGCTCACCCCCTATGCTAGTCCGTGCCTACGAGCAGTACTTC. Complete variable domain (other parts from reference TRBV18 and TRBJ2-7): NAGVMQNPRHLVRRRGQEARLRCSPMKGHSHVYWYRQLPEEGLKFMVYLQKENIIDESGMPKERFSAEFPKEGPSILRIQQVVRGDSAAYFCASSPPMLVRAYEQYFGPGTRLTVT.

The chain links TRBV6-6 to TRBJ2-7; weak D call: TRBD1 (6 bases). The V and J ends lost 7 bases and 0 bases respectively, with 13 bases between them. In germline, CDR1 is MNHNY, CDR2 SVGAGI (reference sequence). The CDR3 sequence is 14 residues long. The CDR3 DNA reads as TGTGCCAGCAACGACCGGGACACCTCCTACGAGCAGTACTTC. It yields the protein CASNDRDTSYEQYF.

This clone was found a few times. The rearrangement links TRBV3-1 (or the pseudogene TRBV3-2) to TRBJ1-6; unclear D gene. CDR1 is LGHDT and CDR2 is YNNKEL in the germline V gene (reference sequence). Trimming pared 3 bases from V and 12 bases from J, leaving 9 bases between. The CDR3 is made up of 12 amino acids. The CDR3, as DNA: TGTGCCAGCAGCCAGATAGAGGGACCCCTCCACTTT. Encoded protein: CASSQIEGPLHF.

The chain is built from TRBV2 and TRBJ2-7; 12 nucleotides align to TRBD1. The CDR3 loop spans 14 amino acids. The J segment lost 6 bases and the V segment lost 6 bases, leaving 6 bases of the junction unmatched. From germline, CDR1 is SNHLY and CDR2 FYNNEI. In nucleotides, the CDR3 is TGTGCCAGCAGCACCGGGACAGGGGGCTCCGAGCAGTACTTC. It encodes CASSTGTGGSEQYF.

Only a few counts were recorded for this clone. The genes are TRBV11-2 and TRBJ1-6; D remains ambiguous. Trimming cost V 5 bases and J 7 bases, with 15 bases left between them. The germline V gene has CDR1 SGHAT and CDR2 FQNNGV. This CDR3 is built from 15 residues. The CDR3 sequence: CASSAGPNRNSPLHF. The CDR3 nucleotides are TGTGCCAGCAGCGCAGGCCCAAACAGAAATTCACCCCTCCACTTT. Full variable domain (outside the CDR3, taken from reference TRBV11-2 and TRBJ1-6): EAGVAQSPRYKIIEKRQSVAFWCNPISGHATLYWYQQILGQGPKLLIQFQNNGVVDDSQLPKDRFSAERLKGVDSTLKIQPAKLEDSAVYLCASSAGPNRNSPLHFGNGTRLTVT.